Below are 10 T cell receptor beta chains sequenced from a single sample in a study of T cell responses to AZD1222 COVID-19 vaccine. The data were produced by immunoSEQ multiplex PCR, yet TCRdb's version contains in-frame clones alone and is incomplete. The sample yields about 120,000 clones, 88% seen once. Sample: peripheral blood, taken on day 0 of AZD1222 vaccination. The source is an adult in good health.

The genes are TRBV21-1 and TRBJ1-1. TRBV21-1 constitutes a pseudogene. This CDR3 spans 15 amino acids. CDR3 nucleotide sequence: TGTGCCAGCAGCAAAGTCCCCACGGCGAACACTGAAGCTTTCTTT. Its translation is CASSKVPTANTEAFF.

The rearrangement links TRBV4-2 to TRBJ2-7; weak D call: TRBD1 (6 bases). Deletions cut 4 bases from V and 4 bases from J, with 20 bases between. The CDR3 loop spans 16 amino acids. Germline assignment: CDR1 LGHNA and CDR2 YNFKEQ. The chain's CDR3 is CASSPSWGQETYEQYF. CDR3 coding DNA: TGTGCCAGCAGCCCAAGTTGGGGGCAGGAAACTTACGAGCAGTACTTC.

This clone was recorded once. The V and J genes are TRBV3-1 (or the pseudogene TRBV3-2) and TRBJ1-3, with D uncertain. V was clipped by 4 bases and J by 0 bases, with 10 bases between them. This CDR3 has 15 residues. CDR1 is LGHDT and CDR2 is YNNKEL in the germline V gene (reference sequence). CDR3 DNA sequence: TGTGCCAGCAGCCCGACACCGAGCTCTGGAAACACCATATATTTT. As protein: CASSPTPSSGNTIYF.

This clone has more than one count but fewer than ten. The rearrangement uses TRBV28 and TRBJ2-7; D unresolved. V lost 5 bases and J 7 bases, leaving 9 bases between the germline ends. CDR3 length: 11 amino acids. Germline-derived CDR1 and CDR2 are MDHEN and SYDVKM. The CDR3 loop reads CASSPKGEQYF. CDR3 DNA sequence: TGTGCCAGCAGTCCTAAGGGTGAGCAGTACTTC.

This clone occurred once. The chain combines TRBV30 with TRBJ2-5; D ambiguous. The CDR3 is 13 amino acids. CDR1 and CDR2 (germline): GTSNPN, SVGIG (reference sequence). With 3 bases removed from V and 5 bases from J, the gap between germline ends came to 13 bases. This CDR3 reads CAWSGPRPETQYF. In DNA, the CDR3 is TGTGCCTGGAGCGGGCCCCGGCCGGAGACCCAGTACTTC.

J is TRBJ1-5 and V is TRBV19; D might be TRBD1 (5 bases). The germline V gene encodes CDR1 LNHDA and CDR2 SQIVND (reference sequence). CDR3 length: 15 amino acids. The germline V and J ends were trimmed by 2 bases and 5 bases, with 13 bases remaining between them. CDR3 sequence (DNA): TGTGCCAGTAGTATAACACACCGGGGGGATCAGCCCCAGCATTTT. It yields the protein CASSITHRGDQPQHF. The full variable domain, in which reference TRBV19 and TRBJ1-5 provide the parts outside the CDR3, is DGGITQSPKYLFRKEGQNVTLSCEQNLNHDAMYWYRQDPGQGLRLIYYSQIVNDFQKGDIAEGYSVSREKKESFPLTVTSAQKNPTAFYLCASSITHRGDQPQHFGDGTRLSIL.

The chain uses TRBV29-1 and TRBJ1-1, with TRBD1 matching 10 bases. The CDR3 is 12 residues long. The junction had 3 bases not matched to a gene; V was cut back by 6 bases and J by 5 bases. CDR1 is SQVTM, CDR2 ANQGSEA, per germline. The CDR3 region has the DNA TGCAGCGTCGACAGGGGGCGAACTGAAGCTTTCTTT. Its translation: CSVDRGRTEAFF.

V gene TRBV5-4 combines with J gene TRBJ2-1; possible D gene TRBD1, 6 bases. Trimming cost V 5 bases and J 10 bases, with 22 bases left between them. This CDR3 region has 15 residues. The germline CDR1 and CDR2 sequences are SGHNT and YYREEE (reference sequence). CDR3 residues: CASRFGVNAGQEQFF. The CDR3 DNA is TGTGCCAGCAGATTTGGGGTCAACGCCGGACAGGAGCAGTTCTTC. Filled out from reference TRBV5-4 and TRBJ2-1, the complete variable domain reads ETGVTQSPTHLIKTRGQQVTLRCSSQSGHNTVSWYQQALGQGPQFIFQYYREEENGRGNFPPRFSGLQFPNYSSELNVNALELDDSALYLCASRFGVNAGQEQFFGPGTRLTVL.

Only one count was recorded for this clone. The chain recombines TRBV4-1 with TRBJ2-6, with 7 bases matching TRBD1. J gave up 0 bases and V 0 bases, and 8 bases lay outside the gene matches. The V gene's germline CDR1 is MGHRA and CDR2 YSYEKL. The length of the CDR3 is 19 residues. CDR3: CASSQDGTEISSGANVLTF. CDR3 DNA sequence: TGCGCCAGCAGCCAAGATGGGACAGAAATTTCCTCTGGGGCCAACGTCCTGACTTTC.

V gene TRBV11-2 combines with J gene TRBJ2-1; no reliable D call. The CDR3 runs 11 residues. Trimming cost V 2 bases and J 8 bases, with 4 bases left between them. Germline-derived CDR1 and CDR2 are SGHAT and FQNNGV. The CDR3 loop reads CASSLWDEQFF. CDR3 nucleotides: TGTGCCAGCAGCTTATGGGATGAGCAGTTCTTC.